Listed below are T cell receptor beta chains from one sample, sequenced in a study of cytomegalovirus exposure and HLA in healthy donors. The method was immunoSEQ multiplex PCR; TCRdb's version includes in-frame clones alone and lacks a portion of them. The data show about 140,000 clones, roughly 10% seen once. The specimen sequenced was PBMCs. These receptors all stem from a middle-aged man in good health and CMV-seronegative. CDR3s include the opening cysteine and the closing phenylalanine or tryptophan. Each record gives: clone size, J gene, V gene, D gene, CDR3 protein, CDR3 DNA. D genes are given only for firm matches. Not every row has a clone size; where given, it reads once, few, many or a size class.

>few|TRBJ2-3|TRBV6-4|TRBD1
CASSLQGASTDTQYF
TGTGCCAGCAGTTTACAGGGGGCGAGCACAGATACGCAGTATTTT
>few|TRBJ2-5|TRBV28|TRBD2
CASSPQLAGNSETQYF
TGTGCCAGCAGTCCCCAACTAGCGGGAAATAGTGAGACCCAGTACTTC
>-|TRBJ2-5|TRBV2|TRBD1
CASTQGQGRVETQYF
TGTGCCAGCACCCAGGGACAGGGTCGGGTAGAGACCCAGTACTTC
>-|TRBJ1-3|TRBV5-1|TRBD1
CASSLRTGESDTIYF
TGCGCCAGCAGCTTGAGGACAGGGGAGTCAGACACCATATATTTT
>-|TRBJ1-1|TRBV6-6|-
CASSKQENTEAFF
TGTGCCAGCAGTAAACAGGAGAACACTGAAGCTTTCTTT
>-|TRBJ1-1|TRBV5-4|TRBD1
CASSLETEGARGF
TGTGCCAGCAGCTTGGAGACGGAGGGGGCTAGAGGGTTT
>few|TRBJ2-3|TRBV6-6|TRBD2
CASSYSAGGYTDTQYF
TGTGCCAGCAGTTACTCGGCGGGAGGGTACACAGATACGCAGTATTTT
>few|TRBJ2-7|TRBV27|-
CASSPTGTLGEQYF
TGTGCCAGCAGCCCTACTGGGACACTGGGGGAGCAGTACTTC
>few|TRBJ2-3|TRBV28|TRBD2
CASSLGGREGRDTQYF
TGTGCCAGCAGTTTAGGTGGGCGGGAGGGCCGGGATACGCAGTATTTT
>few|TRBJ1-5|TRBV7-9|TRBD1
CASSLDRGNQPQHF
TGTGCCAGCAGCCTGGACAGGGGCAATCAGCCCCAGCATTTT
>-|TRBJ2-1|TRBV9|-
CASSVVPGNENEQFF
TGTGCCAGCAGCGTAGTCCCGGGAAACGAGAATGAGCAGTTCTTC
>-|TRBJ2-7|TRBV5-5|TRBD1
CASSLWTGEYEQYF
TGTGCCAGCAGCTTGTGGACAGGGGAATACGAGCAGTACTTC
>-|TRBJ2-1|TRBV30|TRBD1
CAWSKGQGHNEQFF
TGTGCCTGGTCAAAGGGACAGGGCCACAATGAGCAGTTCTTC
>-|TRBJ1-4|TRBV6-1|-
CASSAEMSEKLFF
TGTGCCAGCAGTGCCGAGATGAGTGAAAAACTGTTTTTT
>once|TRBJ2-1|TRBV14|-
CASRVAPSSYNEQFF
TGTGCCAGCAGGGTAGCGCCGAGCTCCTACAATGAGCAGTTCTTC
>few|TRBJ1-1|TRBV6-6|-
CASSYSKEGAFF
TGTGCCAGCAGTTACTCGAAGGAGGGGGCTTTCTTT
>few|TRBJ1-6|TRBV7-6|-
CASSLVATSNSPLHF
TGTGCCAGCAGCTTAGTAGCCACGAGCAATTCACCCCTCCACTTT
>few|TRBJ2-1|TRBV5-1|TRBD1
CASSSTGTGGYNEQFF
TGCGCCAGCAGCTCGACCGGGACAGGGGGCTACAATGAGCAGTTCTTC
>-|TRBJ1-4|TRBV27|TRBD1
CASSSNRGNNEKLFF
TGTGCCAGCAGTTCTAACAGGGGCAATAATGAAAAACTGTTTTTT
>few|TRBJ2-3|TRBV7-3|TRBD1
CASSSDRGIPPQYF
TGTGCCAGCAGCTCCGACAGGGGGATACCCCCGCAGTATTTT
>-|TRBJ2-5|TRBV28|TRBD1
CASQSGGPPETQYF
TGTGCCAGCCAATCAGGGGGACCCCCGGAGACCCAGTACTTC
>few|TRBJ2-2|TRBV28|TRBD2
CATGGDPLAGGNTGELFF
TGTGCCACGGGGGGCGACCCTCTAGCGGGAGGTAACACCGGGGAGCTGTTTTTT
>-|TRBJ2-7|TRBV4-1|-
CASSQKGRGSYEQYF
TGCGCCAGCAGCCAAAAGGGGCGCGGCTCCTACGAGCAGTACTTC
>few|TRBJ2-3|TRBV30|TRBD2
CAWSVGPLAGGGTQYF
TGTGCCTGGAGTGTTGGGCCGCTAGCGGGGGGAGGCACGCAGTATTTT
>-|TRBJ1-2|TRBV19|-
CASSIREANYGYTF
TGTGCCAGTAGTATCAGGGAGGCGAACTATGGCTACACCTTC
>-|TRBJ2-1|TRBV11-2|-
CASSLAGTNNEQFF
TGTGCCAGCAGCTTAGCCGGGACAAACAATGAGCAGTTCTTC
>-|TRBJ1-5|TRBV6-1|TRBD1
CASSGGQDKNQPQHF
TGTGCCAGCAGTGGCGGACAGGACAAAAATCAGCCCCAGCATTTT
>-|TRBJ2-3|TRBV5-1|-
CASSSGHSTDTQYF
TGCGCCAGCAGCTCCGGACACAGCACAGATACGCAGTATTTT
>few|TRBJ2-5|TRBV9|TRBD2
CASSVGVGGRAVETQYF
TGTGCCAGCAGCGTAGGAGTTGGCGGGAGGGCCGTAGAGACCCAGTACTTC
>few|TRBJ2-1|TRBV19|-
CASSYPGEASSYNEQFF
TGTGCCAGTAGTTACCCTGGAGAGGCGAGCTCCTACAATGAGCAGTTCTTC
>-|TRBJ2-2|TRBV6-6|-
CASSYARENTGELFF
TGTGCCAGCAGTTACGCTCGCGAGAACACCGGGGAGCTGTTTTTT
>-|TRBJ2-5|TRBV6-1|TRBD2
CASSELAGLQETQYF
TGTGCCAGCAGTGAGCTAGCGGGGCTCCAAGAGACCCAGTACTTC
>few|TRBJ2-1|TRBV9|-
CASSVFTRSNEQFF
TGTGCCAGCAGCGTATTCACCAGGTCCAATGAGCAGTTCTTC
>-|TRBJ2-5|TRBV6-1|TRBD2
CASSETSGRVSETQYF
TGTGCCAGCAGTGAGACTAGCGGGAGAGTATCGGAGACCCAGTACTTC
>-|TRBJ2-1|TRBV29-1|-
CSVDVSYNEQFF
TGCAGCGTTGATGTGAGCTACAATGAGCAGTTCTTC
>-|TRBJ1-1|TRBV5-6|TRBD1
CASSSRQGAQVDTEAFF
TGTGCCAGCAGCTCCAGACAGGGGGCGCAGGTTGACACTGAAGCTTTCTTT
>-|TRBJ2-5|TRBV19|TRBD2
CASNGGGMETQYF
TGTGCCAGTAATGGCGGGGGGATGGAGACCCAGTACTTC
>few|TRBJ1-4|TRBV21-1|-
CASSPRLDRPNEKLFF
TGTGCCAGCAGCCCAAGACTGGACAGGCCTAATGAAAAACTGTTTTTT
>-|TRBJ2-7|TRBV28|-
CASSLGRGYEQYF
TGTGCCAGCAGTTTGGGACGGGGGTACGAGCAGTACTTC
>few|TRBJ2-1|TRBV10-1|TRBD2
CASSESASGGYNEQFF
TGCGCCAGCAGTGAGTCGGCTAGCGGGGGCTACAATGAGCAGTTCTTC
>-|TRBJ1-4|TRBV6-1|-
CASSEAREKLFF
TGTGCCAGCAGTGAAGCGAGGGAAAAACTGTTTTTT
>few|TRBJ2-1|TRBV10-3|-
CAISESAESSYNEQFF
TGTGCCATCAGTGAGTCGGCGGAGAGCTCCTACAATGAGCAGTTCTTC
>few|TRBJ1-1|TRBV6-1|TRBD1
CASSAQRGRLNTEAFF
TGTGCCAGCAGTGCCCAGAGGGGGCGCTTGAACACTGAAGCTTTCTTT
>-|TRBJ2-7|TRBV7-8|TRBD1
CASSLDRGYEQYF
TGTGCCAGCAGCCTTGACAGGGGATACGAGCAGTACTTC
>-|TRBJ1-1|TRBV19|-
CASSIRQENTEAFF
TGTGCCAGTAGTATACGACAGGAGAACACTGAAGCTTTCTTT
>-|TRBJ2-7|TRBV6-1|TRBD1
CASSEQTGSYEQYF
TGTGCCAGCAGTGAACAGACAGGGTCCTACGAGCAGTACTTC
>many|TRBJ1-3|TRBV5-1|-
CASSPNTTPSGNTIYF
TGCGCCAGCAGCCCAAATACCACACCGTCTGGAAACACCATATATTTT
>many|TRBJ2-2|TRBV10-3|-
CAISESEETGELFF
TGTGCCATCAGTGAGTCCGAGGAAACCGGGGAGCTGTTTTTT
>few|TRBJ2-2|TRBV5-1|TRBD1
CASRIGTASTGELFF
TGCGCCAGCAGAATCGGGACAGCTAGCACCGGGGAGCTGTTTTTT
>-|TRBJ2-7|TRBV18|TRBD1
CASSPKTGEHEQYF
TGTGCCAGCTCACCTAAGACAGGGGAACACGAGCAGTACTTC
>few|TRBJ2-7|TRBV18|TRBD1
CASSLSRDSVSYEQYF
TGTGCCAGCTCCCTATCCCGGGACAGTGTATCCTACGAGCAGTACTTC